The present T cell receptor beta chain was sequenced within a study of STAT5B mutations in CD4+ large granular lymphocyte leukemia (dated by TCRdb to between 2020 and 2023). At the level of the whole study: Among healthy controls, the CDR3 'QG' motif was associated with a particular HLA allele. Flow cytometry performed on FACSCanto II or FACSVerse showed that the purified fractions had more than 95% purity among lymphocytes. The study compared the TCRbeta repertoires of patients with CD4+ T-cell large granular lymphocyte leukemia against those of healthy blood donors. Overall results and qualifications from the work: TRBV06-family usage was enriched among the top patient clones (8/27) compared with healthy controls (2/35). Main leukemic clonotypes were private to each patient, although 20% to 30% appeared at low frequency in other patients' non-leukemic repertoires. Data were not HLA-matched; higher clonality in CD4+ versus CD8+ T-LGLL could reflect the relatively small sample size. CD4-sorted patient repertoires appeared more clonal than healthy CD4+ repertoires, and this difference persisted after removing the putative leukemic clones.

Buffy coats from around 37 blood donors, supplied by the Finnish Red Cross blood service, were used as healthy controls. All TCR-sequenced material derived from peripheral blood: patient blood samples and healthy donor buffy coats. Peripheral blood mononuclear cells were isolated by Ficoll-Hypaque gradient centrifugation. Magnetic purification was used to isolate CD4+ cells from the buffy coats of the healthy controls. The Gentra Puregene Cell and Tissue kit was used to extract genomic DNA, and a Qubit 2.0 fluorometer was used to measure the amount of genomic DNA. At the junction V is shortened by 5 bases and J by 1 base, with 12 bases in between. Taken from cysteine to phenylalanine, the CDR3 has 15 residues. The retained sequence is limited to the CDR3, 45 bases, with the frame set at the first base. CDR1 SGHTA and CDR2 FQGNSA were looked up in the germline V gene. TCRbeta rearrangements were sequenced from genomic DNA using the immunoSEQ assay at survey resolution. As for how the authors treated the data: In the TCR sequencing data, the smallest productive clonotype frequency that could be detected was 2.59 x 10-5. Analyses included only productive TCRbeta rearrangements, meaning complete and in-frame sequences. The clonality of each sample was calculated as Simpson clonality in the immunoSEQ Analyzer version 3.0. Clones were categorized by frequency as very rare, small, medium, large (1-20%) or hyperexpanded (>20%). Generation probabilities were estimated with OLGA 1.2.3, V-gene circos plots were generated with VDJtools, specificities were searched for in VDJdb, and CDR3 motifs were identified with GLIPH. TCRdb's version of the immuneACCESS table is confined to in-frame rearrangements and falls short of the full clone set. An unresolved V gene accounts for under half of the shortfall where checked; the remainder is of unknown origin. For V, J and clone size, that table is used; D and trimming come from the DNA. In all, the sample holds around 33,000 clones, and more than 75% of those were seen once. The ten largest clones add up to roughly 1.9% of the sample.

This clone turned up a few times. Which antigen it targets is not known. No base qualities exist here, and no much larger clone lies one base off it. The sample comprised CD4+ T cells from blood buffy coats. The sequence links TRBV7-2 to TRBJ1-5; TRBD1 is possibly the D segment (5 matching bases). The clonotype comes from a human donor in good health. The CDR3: CASSLGGRSNQPQHF. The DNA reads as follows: TGTGCCAGCAGCCTGGGGGGGAGGAGCAATCAGCCCCAGCATTTT.